The rows below give T cell receptor beta chains drawn from one sample of a study of blood T cells in healthy people across ages. One entry per CDR3 protein, called by TCRdb with MiXCR from the 5' RACE reads. The table has 1.2 million to 1.5 million distinct CDR3 sequences, approximately 60% seen once. Material: blood. Receptor source: a man aged 18 to 29 in good health. Both conserved end residues are part of each CDR3. The D gene is left open where the match is weak. Only part of the rows carry a size: once, few, many, or a class if the clone is expanded.

j_gene | abundance | d_gene | v_gene | CDR3nt | CDR3aa
TRBJ2-7 | NA | NA | TRBV5-1 | TGCGCCAGCAGTTTTTTCCCGGGGGGACAAACTTCTTACGAGCAGTACTTC | CASSFFPGGQTSYEQYF
TRBJ2-7 | NA | NA | TRBV7-9 | TGTGCCAGCAGCTTCGGGGAAAAGTACGAGCAGTACTTC | CASSFGEKYEQYF
TRBJ2-3 | NA | NA | TRBV4-1 | TGCGCCAGCAGCCAAGATAACATTCCCACAGATACGCAGTATTTT | CASSQDNIPTDTQYF
TRBJ2-1 | NA | TRBD1 | TRBV7-9 | TGTGCCAGCAGCTTAGCGTTCGGACAGGAGTACAATGAGCAGTTCTTC | CASSLAFGQEYNEQFF
TRBJ2-1 | NA | NA | TRBV10-3 | TGTGCCATCAGTGACGGGGGGCGCGACGAGCAGTGCTTC | CAISDGGRDEQCF
TRBJ2-1 | NA | NA | TRBV27 | TGTGCCAGCGGCTCCGTTTCGTTGGCAGATGGGTTCTTC | CASGSVSLADGFF
TRBJ2-7 | many | NA | TRBV12-3/TRBV12-4 | TGTGCCAGCAGCTCCAGGACAGATTCCTACGAGCAGTACTTC | CASSSRTDSYEQYF
TRBJ1-1 | NA | NA | TRBV25-1 | TGTGCCAGCAGTGAATTTTCAGGGGACACTGAAGCTTTCTTT | CASSEFSGDTEAFF
TRBJ1-6 | once | TRBD1 | TRBV6-5 | TGTGCCAGCAGTCCGCTAGGGACAGGGGACAATTCACCCCTCCACTTT | CASSPLGTGDNSPLHF
TRBJ2-5 | NA | TRBD2 | TRBV4-2 | TGTGCCAGCAGCGCAAGCGGGAGGGCCTCGGGGGAAGAGACCCAGTACTTC | CASSASGRASGEETQYF
TRBJ2-7 | NA | NA | TRBV27 | TGTGCCAGCAGCTCCCCCAGGGACGAGCAGTACTTC | CASSSPRDEQYF
TRBJ2-7 | few | NA | TRBV3-1 | TGTGCCAGCAGCCAAGATTATGGCAGGTCCGGAGACGAGCAGTACTTC | CASSQDYGRSGDEQYF
TRBJ1-2 | few | TRBD1 | TRBV27 | TGTGCCAGCAGCTCATTCCCGGGACAGAGAATCTATGGCTACACCTTC | CASSSFPGQRIYGYTF
TRBJ2-7 | NA | TRBD1 | TRBV27 | TGTGCCAGCAGTCCTGTCCCGGGACAGGGCGTTTACGAGCAGTACTTC | CASSPVPGQGVYEQYF
TRBJ2-7 | NA | TRBD2 | TRBV12-3/TRBV12-4 | TGTGCCAGCAGGGACGGACTAGCGGGCGAGCAGTACTTC | CASRDGLAGEQYF
TRBJ2-7 | NA | NA | TRBV18 | TGTGCCAGCTCACCTGCTAACTACTACGAGCAGTACTTC | CASSPANYYEQYF
TRBJ1-1 | once | NA | TRBV3-1 | TGTGCCAGCAGCCACGGACAGATAAAAGAAGCTTTCTTT | CASSHGQIKEAFF
TRBJ2-4 | NA | TRBD2 | TRBV20-1 | TGCACCGCTAGCCTGGGGCGGGAGCAGTACTTC | CTASLGREQYF
TRBJ1-2 | NA | TRBD1 | TRBV20-1 | TGCAGTGCTCTAGGCGGGACAGAGAACTATGGCTACACCTTC | CSALGGTENYGYTF
TRBJ1-4 | NA | NA | TRBV28 | TGTGCCAGCAGTTGGGGGGACCCCCTAAATGAAAAACTGTTTTTT | CASSWGDPLNEKLFF
TRBJ2-1 | NA | NA | TRBV12-5 | TGTGCTAGTGGTTTGGGGAGTTCGTACAATGAGCAGTTCTTC | CASGLGSSYNEQFF
TRBJ2-7 | NA | NA | TRBV20-1 | TGCAGTGCTAGCGTTAGCGGAGCATACGAGCAGTACTTC | CSASVSGAYEQYF
TRBJ2-1 | few | TRBD2 | TRBV28 | TGTGCCAGCTGGGACTACGGAACTCTGGAGCAGTTCTTC | CASWDYGTLEQFF
TRBJ2-1 | NA | TRBD1 | TRBV6-1 | TGTGCCAGCAGGGACAGGGGGGGCGTCTCGAATGAGCAGTTCTTC | CASRDRGGVSNEQFF
TRBJ2-7 | NA | NA | TRBV28 | TGTGCCAGCAGTTTACTTACGGGACATAAGGTTACCTACGAGCAGTACTTC | CASSLLTGHKVTYEQYF
TRBJ1-1 | NA | TRBD1 | TRBV2 | TGTGCCACCAGGTCCGGGACAGGGAACACTGAAGCTTTCTTT | CATRSGTGNTEAFF
TRBJ1-1 | few | NA | TRBV10-3 | TGTGCCATCAGTGTAAATCCGAACACTGAAGCTTTCTTT | CAISVNPNTEAFF
TRBJ2-3 | NA | TRBD2 | TRBV3-1 | TGTGCCAGCAGCCAAGACAGGAACCAGCGGGAGACAACAGATACGCAGTATTTT | CASSQDRNQRETTDTQYF
TRBJ1-5 | NA | NA | TRBV4-1 | TGCGCCAGCAGCCAAGATGTAGGGGTAGGTCAGCCCCAGCATTTT | CASSQDVGVGQPQHF